The present entry profiles one T cell receptor (beta chain) with its context. As yet, its antigen is unknown. This entry belongs to a study of CD8+ T cells in alopecia areata. Findings of the study overall: Within the top 100, expanded CD8+ clones significantly decreased with tofacitinib, as did scalp clonality. Persistence in scalp and blood during tofacitinib was observed for many expanded lesional clones.

Indicated treatment: oral pan-JAK inhibitor, 5-10 mg twice daily. Peripheral blood and lesional scalp punch biopsies came from alopecia areata patients. The junction had 4 bases not matched to a gene; V was cut back by 4 bases and J by 1 base. The CDR3 runs 18 residues. Germline V lookup: CDR1 SNHLY, CDR2 FYNNEI. RNA extraction was followed by reverse transcription into cDNA, which acted as the sequencing template. TCRdb's copy holds only in-frame clones and misses some; the assay was immunoSEQ multiplex PCR. This sample has about 94,000 clones, with about three quarters found just once. This TCR was sampled from a human donor with alopecia areata. The V gene is TRBV2, the J gene TRBJ2-1; 16 bases match TRBD2. Sequences were derived from CD8+ T cells sorted from blood, sampled at approximately week 42, from a patient treated with tofacitinib. The CDR3 DNA is TGTGCCAGCAGTGGCCCGGGACTAGCGGGGGGGTCCTACAATGAGCAGTTCTTC. Protein product: CASSGPGLAGGSYNEQFF.